This T cell receptor (beta chain) was sequenced in a study of blood T cell repertoires in COVID-19 (dated by TCRdb to the early 2020s). For context, the study as a whole: Samples covering the acute and convalescent phases of COVID-19 were provided by collaborators in the United States, Italy and Spain. The prospective study material was composed of cDNA or gDNA derived from T cells, B-cell-depleted T cells, or PBMCs. Deeply sampled blood TCRbeta repertoires from subjects exposed to, actively infected with, or recovered from COVID-19 were included in the dataset. A freely available public database, intended as a resource for researchers studying the immune response to SARS-CoV-2, is where the repertoires were released. The samples were drawn from the first 160 participants of the ongoing ImmuneRACE study and from 1,254 subjects provided by 6 global collaborators. The sample metadata nearly always contained a de-identified subject ID, COVID-19 status, age in years and sex. HLA class I and class II types, where available, came from metadata supplied by the sample provider rather than from assay-based typing. Findings and caveats that apply to the study as a whole: The amount of clinical and demographic metadata varied by source and participant and was provided uncurated.

TCRbeta CDR3 regions were amplified from genomic DNA by means of the immunoSEQ Assay, a bias-controlled multiplex PCR. Processing in the source paper ran as follows. Nucleated cell counts per sample were estimated from amplification of reference gene primers within the assay. Sequence reads were collapsed and filtered to measure the absolute abundance of every unique TCRbeta CDR3 rearrangement. Productive Simpson clonality was computed per sample as the square root of Simpson's diversity index over productive rearrangements. The table was pulled from immuneACCESS by TCRdb, which kept in-frame rearrangements only. Such tables lose some clones; where checked, under half of the loss comes from unresolved V genes, and the rest has no known cause. V and J calls and clone size follow that table, whereas D and trimming were derived from the DNA. Across this sample there are 150,000 to 200,000 clones, with almost 80% seen only once. 15% to 20% of the sample is in the top ten clones.

On this clone: Which antigen it targets is not known. Per-base quality was not reported, and no clone a single base away is much larger than it.

The germline V gene supplies CDR1 SNHLY and CDR2 FYNNEI. The CDR3 contains 12 residues, cysteine and phenylalanine counted. CDR3 DNA only is kept here, 36 bases in frame from base 1. The trim is 0 bases for V and 9 bases for J, with a gap of 9 bases between the germline ends. Participants in the prospective study were aged about 18 to 95 years, lived in 20 to 30 United States geographic areas, and enrolled through a virtual design. In the prospective study, participants were assigned to cohorts based on the clinical history participants reported in a screening survey and a study questionnaire. ImmuneRACE Cohort 3 recovered participants were defined by two consecutive negative NP/OP PCR tests, healthcare professional clearance, or symptom resolution. In the prospective study, whole blood, serum and a nasopharyngeal or oropharyngeal swab were collected from each participant by mobile phlebotomists. Participants in the prospective study had the option to provide additional blood draws and questionnaires over a 2-month period. Before DNA extraction, prospective study blood samples were shipped either frozen or at room temperature.

The sequence was collected from a woman in her forties or fifties who had recovered from COVID-19. The sequencing input was PBMCs or T cells enriched from blood (not recorded which). This chain joins TRBV2 to TRBJ2-7; the D segment cannot be called with confidence. The sequenced DNA: TGTGCCAGCAGTGAAGCCACGAATAGGCAGTACTTC. This yields the protein CASSEATNRQYF.